The sequence of this T cell receptor (beta chain) was determined in a study of T cell responses to AZD1222 COVID-19 vaccine (TCRdb year 2021). About the full investigation: TCR sequencing covered more than 230 trial participants: 207 given two doses of AZD1222 and 26 given two doses of MenACWY control vaccine. Trial participants were enrolled by age into 18-55, 56-69 and 70-plus year subgroups, with around 140, 26 and 57 TCR-sequenced participants respectively.

Here is what the overall study found, with its caveats: The vaccine-associated CD4 TCRs covered the entire spike protein, and the dominant responses fell in regions 160-218 and 743-854. Conclusions about previously exposed vaccinees were limited because only 5 or 6 AZD1222 recipients were SARS-CoV-2 seropositive at baseline. Spike-specific TCR breadth and depth rose significantly after two AZD1222 doses compared with day 0 and with MenACWY recipients. Reportedly, almost half of the unique spike-specific TCRs recognized epitopes lying outside the regions that are mutated in the B.1.351 and B.1.1.7 variants. Participants were mostly white British, with more females than males. The authors suggested clonal diversity may have been underestimated. Because no day 14 peak-response samples were available, repertoires were characterized only after the peak T cell response. The 56-69-year group was small, and its depth increase did not reach significance, likely because of low power.

This specimen's time point label, interpreted: about 28 days (+/-7) after the second vaccine dose. AZD1222 recipients given second doses at about 4 weeks or at about 12 weeks were pooled, since spike-specific TCR depth and breadth were not found to differ between the two schedules. The vaccinee samples were drawn from two UK trials, COV001 and COV002, one of which was a single-blind randomized controlled phase 2/3 trial testing AZD1222 (ChAdOx1 nCoV-19) in healthy adults. Trial participant PBMC samples were collected at day 0 and day 28 after the second dose for TCRbeta chain sequencing. From the cysteine up to the phenylalanine, the CDR3 has a length of 14 residues. Only the CDR3 region is kept as DNA, spanning 42 bases read in frame from base 1. The V and J ends are trimmed by 1 base and 4 bases, leaving 10 bases between them. According to the germline V gene, CDR1 reads SGHTA and CDR2 reads FQGNSA.

With respect to this clone: Its antigen is currently not known. No base quality values were provided; no much bigger clone lies one nucleotide off.

The CDR3 regions of human TCRbeta chains were subjected to immunosequencing. In the original analysis: Repertoire TCRs were matched against a reference library of SARS-CoV-2-specific TCRs generated with the MIRA antigen-specificity platform. Breadth meant the fraction of unique TCRs that were SARS-CoV-2-associated, whereas depth meant the fraction of total T cells that were SARS-CoV-2-associated. Using the MIRA data, each spike-specific TCR was assigned both to the spike region to which the TCR was reactive and to a CD4 or CD8 class. Log10-transformed breadth and depth values were compared by one-way ANOVA with Sidak's multiple comparisons tests. TCRdb took over this immuneACCESS table, retaining in-frame rearrangements with V and J assigned. Such tables are incomplete; in checked studies, under half of the missing clones stem from an unresolved V gene, and the remainder is unexplained. That table gives V, J and clone size, and the DNA gave D and trimming. Present in this sample are tens of thousands of clones, 88% of which were seen just once. Around an eighth of the sample is held by the ten biggest clonotypes.

The rearranged segments are TRBV7-2 and TRBJ1-1; the D gene is possibly TRBD1, with 6 bases matching. This clonotype originated in an adult who received the AZD1222 COVID-19 vaccine. The sequenced sample was peripheral blood, obtained 28 days after the second AZD1222 dose. The DNA is as follows: TGTGCCAGCAGCTTAGGGGGAGGGGGCACTGAAGCTTTCTTT. Translation gives CASSLGGGGTEAFF.